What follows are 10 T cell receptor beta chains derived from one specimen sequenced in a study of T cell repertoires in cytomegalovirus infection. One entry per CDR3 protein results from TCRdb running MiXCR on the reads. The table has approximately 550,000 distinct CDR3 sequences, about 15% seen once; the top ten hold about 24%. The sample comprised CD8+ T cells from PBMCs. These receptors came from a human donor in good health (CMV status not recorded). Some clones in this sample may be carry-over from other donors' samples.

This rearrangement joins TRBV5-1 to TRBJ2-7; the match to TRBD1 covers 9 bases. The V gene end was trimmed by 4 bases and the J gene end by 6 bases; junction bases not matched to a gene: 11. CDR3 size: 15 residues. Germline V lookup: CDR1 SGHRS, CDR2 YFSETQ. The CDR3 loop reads CASSPTWGQGGEQYF. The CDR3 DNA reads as TGCGCCAGCAGCCCCACTTGGGGACAGGGAGGCGAGCAGTACTTC.

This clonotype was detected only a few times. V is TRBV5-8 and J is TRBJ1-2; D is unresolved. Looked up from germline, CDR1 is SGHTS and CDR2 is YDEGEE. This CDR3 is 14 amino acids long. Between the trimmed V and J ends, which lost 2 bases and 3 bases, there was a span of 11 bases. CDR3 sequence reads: CASSLKEQYYGYTF. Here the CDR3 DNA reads TGTGCCAGCAGCTTAAAAGAACAGTACTATGGCTACACCTTC.

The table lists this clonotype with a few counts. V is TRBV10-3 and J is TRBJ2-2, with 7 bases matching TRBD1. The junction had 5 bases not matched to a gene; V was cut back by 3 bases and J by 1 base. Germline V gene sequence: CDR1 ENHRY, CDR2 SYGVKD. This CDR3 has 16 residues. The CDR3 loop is CAISDIGQENTGELFF. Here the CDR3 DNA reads TGTGCCATCAGTGACATCGGACAGGAGAACACCGGGGAGCTGTTTTTT.

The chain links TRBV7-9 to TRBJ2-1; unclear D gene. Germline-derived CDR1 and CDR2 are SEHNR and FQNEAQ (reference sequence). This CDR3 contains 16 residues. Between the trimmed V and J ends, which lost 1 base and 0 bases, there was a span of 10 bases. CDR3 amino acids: CASSLGPTSSYNEQFF. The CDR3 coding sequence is TGTGCCAGCAGCTTAGGACCCACGAGCTCCTACAATGAGCAGTTCTTC.

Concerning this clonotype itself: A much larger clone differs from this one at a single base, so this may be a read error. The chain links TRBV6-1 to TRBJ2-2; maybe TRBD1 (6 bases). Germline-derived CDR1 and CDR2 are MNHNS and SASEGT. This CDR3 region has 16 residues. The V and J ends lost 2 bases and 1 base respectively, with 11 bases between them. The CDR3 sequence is CASSEYGGLNTGELFF. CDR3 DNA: TGTGCCAGCAGTGAATATGGGGGCCTGAACACCGGGGAGCTGTTTTTT.

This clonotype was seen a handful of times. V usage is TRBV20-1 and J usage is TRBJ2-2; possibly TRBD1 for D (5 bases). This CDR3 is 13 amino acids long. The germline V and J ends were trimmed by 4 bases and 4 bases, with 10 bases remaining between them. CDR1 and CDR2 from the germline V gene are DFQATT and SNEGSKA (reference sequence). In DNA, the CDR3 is TGCAGTGCTATGAACAGGATCACCGGGGAGCTGTTTTTT. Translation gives CSAMNRITGELFF.

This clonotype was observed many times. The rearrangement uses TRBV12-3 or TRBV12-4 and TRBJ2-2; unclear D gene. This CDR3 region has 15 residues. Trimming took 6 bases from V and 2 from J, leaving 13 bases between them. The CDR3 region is CASRLLGFNTGELFF. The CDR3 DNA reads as TGTGCCAGCAGATTACTTGGGTTTAACACCGGGGAGCTGTTTTTT.

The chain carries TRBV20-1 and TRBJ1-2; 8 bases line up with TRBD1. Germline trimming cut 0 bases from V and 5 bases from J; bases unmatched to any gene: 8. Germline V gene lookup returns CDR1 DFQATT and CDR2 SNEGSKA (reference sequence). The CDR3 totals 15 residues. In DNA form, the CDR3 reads TGCAGTGCTAGAGATACGGCAGGGGGCCGGTATGGCTACACCTTC. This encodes CSARDTAGGRYGYTF.

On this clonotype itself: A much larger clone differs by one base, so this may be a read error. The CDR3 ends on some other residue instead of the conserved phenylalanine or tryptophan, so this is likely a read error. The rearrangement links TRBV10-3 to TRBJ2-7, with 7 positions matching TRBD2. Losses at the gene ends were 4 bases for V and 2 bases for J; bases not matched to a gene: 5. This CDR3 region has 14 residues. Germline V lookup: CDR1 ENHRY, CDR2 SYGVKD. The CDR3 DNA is TGTGCCATCAGTGCGGCTAGCGGAACCTACGAGCAGTACTTA. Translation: CAISAASGTYEQYL.

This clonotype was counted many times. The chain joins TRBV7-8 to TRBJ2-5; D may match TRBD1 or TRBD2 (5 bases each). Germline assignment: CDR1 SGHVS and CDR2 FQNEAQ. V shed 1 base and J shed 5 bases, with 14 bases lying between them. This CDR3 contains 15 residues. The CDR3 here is CASSLGSGRRETQYF. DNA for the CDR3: TGTGCCAGCAGCTTAGGATCGGGGCGCAGGGAGACCCAGTACTTC.